The present entry profiles one T cell receptor beta chain with its context. This specimen belongs to a study of blood T cell repertoires in COVID-19. Looked up from germline, CDR1 is KGHDR and CDR2 is SFDVKD. Trimming shortened V by 7 bases and J by 8 bases, and 13 bases separated the two germline ends. CDR3 length equals 12 residues. Some clones are missing from TCRdb's copy, which holds only in-frame ones; the method was immunoSEQ multiplex PCR. The sample contains roughly 90,000 clones, roughly 88% of which appear only once. The TCR comes from an elderly woman with active or convalescent COVID-19. The sequenced sample consisted of peripheral blood. This chain joins TRBV24-1 and TRBJ1-2; possibly TRBD1 for D (6 bases). CDR3 bases: TGTGCCACCAGCCATACAGGGTTCGGCTACACCTTC. Its translation is CATSHTGFGYTF.